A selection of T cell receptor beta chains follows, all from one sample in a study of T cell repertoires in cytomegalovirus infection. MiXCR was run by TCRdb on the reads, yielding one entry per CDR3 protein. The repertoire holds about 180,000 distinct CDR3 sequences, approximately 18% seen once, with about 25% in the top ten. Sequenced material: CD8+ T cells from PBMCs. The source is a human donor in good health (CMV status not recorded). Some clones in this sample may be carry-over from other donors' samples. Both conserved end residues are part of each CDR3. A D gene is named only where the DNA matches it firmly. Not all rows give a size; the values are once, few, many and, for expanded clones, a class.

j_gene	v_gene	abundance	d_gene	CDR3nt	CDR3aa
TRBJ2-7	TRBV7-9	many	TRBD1	TGTGCCAGCACCCACCCCGCAGGGGGAAGGTACGAGCAGTACTTC	CASTHPAGGRYEQYF
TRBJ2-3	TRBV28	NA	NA	TGTGCCAGCAGTTTAGAGCGCGGCGCAGATACGCAGTATTTT	CASSLERGADTQYF
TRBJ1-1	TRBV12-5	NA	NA	TGTGCTAGTGGTTTGGTAAGCCAGCTCTACTCCTTTGAGGGCACTGAAGCTTTCTTT	CASGLVSQLYSFEGTEAFF
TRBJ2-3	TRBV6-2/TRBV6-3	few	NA	TGTGCCAGCAGTTACCTCCTAGTTGATACGCAGTATTTT	CASSYLLVDTQYF
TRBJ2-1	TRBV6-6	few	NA	TGTGCCAGCAGTTACACCGGACGGTACAATGAGCAGTTCTTC	CASSYTGRYNEQFF
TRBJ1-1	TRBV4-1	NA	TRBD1	TGCGCCAGCAGCCTCGGACAGGGAGTAGCTCACACTGAAGCTTTCTTT	CASSLGQGVAHTEAFF
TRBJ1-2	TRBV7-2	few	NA	TGTGCCAGCAGCCCGGCCGGGACAATGGGAGCTAACTATGGCTACACCTTC	CASSPAGTMGANYGYTF
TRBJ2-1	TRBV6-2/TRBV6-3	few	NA	TGTGCCAGCAGTTACTCGTCCCAGGGGAACTCCTACAATGAGCAGTTCTTC	CASSYSSQGNSYNEQFF
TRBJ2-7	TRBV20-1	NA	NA	TGCAGTGCTACTCCCGAGGGGTTAAGGGCGTACTTC	CSATPEGLRAYF
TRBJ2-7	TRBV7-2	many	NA	TGTGCCAGCAGCTCACCCAGGGCCCCCTACGAGCAGTACTTC	CASSSPRAPYEQYF
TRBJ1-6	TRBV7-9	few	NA	TGTGCCAGCAGCACCGGGCAGTATAATTCACCCCTCCACTTT	CASSTGQYNSPLHF
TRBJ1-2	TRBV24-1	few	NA	TGTGCCACCAGTGATTTGGGTCTGGACTATGGCTACACCTTC	CATSDLGLDYGYTF
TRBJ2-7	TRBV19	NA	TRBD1	TGTGCCAGTAGTGCCGCCGGGACAGGGACCTACGAGCAGTACTTC	CASSAAGTGTYEQYF
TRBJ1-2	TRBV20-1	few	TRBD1	TGCAGTGCTGGTTCCGGGACAGGGAACTATGGCTACACCTTC	CSAGSGTGNYGYTF
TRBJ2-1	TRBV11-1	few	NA	TGTGCCAGCAGCCCCGCTAGATTACTGGAGGAGCAGTTCTTC	CASSPARLLEEQFF
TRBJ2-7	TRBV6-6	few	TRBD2	TGTGCCAGCAGTTACTCGCCAGCGGGGGCCCTCTACGAGCAGTACTTC	CASSYSPAGALYEQYF
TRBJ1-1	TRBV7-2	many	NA	TGTGCCAGCAGCTCCGGATCCGGGATAGGACAGATGAACACTGAAGCTTTCTTT	CASSSGSGIGQMNTEAFF
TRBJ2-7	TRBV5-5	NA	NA	TGTGCCAGCAGCGTGGACACCTACGAGCAGTACTTC	CASSVDTYEQYF
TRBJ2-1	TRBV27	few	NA	TGTGCCAGCAGTTTATCCCCCACAGGGCTCAGCTCCTACAATGAGCAGTTCTTC	CASSLSPTGLSSYNEQFF
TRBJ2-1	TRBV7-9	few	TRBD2	TGTGCCAGCAGCTTTCCGACTAGCGGCCGCTCGAATGAGCAGTTCTTC	CASSFPTSGRSNEQFF
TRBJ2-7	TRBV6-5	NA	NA	TGTGCCAGCAGTTACGAGCTAGAGACGGACCCTCGAGGAAAGATCTACGAGCAGTACTTC	CASSYELETDPRGKIYEQYF
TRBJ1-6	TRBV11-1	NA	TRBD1	TGTGCCAGCAGCTTCCACAGGGGAACGAAGAATTCACCCCTCCACTTT	CASSFHRGTKNSPLHF
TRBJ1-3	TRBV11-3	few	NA	TGTGCCAGCAGCTTAGGTCCAGGGCCTGAAAACACCATATATTTT	CASSLGPGPENTIYF
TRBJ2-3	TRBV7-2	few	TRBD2	TGTGCCAGCAGCGTCCCAGCGGGGGGCTACACAGATACGCAGTATTTT	CASSVPAGGYTDTQYF
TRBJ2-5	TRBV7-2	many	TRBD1	TGTGCCAGCAGCTTTACGACAGGGGTCGAGACCCAGTACTTC	CASSFTTGVETQYF
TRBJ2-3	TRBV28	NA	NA	TGTGCCAGCAGTTCCTTGACAGGAGGCACAGATACGCAGTATTTT	CASSSLTGGTDTQYF
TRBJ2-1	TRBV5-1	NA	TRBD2	TGCGCCAGCAGCTTGTCGAGCGGGGGAAGTGAGCAGTTCTTC	CASSLSSGGSEQFF
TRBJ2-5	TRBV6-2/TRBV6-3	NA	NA	TGTGCCAGCAGTTACGGACTACGCGACGGGGAGACCCAGTACTTC	CASSYGLRDGETQYF
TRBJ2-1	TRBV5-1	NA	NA	TGCGCCAGCAGCTGGAGCTTGACAGGCAATGAGCAGTTCTTC	CASSWSLTGNEQFF
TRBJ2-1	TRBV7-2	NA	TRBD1	TGTGCCAGCAGCTTCGGGGACAGGGAGTTAGATGAGCAGTTCTTC	CASSFGDRELDEQFF
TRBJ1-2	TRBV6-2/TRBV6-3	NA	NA	TGTGCCAGCTTGAGGGTCTCCTATGGCTACACCTTC	CASLRVSYGYTF
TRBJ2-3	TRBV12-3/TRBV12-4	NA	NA	TGTGCCAGCAAGCAAAGCGGTTGGACAGATACGCAGTATTTT	CASKQSGWTDTQYF
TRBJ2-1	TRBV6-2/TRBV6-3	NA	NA	TGTGCATGCGGGGTAGGGGGGAGATTGGATGAGCAGTTCTTC	CACGVGGRLDEQFF
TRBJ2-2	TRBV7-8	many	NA	TGTGCCAGCAGCCTTAGACAGGTTCCATCCGGGGAGCTGTTTTTT	CASSLRQVPSGELFF
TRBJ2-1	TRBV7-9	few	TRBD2	TGTGCCAGCAGCCCACGGGGGGGGCCGGATAATGAGCAGTTCTTC	CASSPRGGPDNEQFF
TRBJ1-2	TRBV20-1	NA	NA	TGCAGTGCCCGTCCGGTTAACTATGGCTACACCTTC	CSARPVNYGYTF
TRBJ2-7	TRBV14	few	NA	TGTGCCAGCAGCCAAGACGCCGTTAGCTCAGACGAGCAGTACTTC	CASSQDAVSSDEQYF
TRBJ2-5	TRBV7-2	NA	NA	TGTGCCAGCAGCTTCCCAGGGGAGGAGGAGACCCAGTACTTC	CASSFPGEEETQYF
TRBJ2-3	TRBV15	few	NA	TGTGCCACCAGCGGCGAAAGCACAGATACGCAGTATTTT	CATSGESTDTQYF
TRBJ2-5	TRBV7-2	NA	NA	TGTGCCAGCAGCTTTAAGGGACTTGGACAAGAGACCCAGTACTTC	CASSFKGLGQETQYF
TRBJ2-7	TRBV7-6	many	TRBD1	TGTGCCAGCAGCTTAGGGGGACAGGGGTACGAGCAGTACTTC	CASSLGGQGYEQYF
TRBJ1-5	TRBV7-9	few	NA	TGTGCCAGCAGCACCCAGGGGTGGAATCAGCCCCAGCATTTT	CASSTQGWNQPQHF
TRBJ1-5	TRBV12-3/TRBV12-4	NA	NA	TGTGCCAGCAGTTTACGAGGGGGGGGGGCTCGACAGCCCCAGCATTTT	CASSLRGGGARQPQHF
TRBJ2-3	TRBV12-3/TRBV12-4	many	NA	TGTGCCAGCTCGCTCGGAGATACGCAGTATTTT	CASSLGDTQYF
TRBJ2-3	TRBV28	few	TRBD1	TGTGCCAGCACCCTCACAGGGGGCCCCACAGATACGCAGTATTTT	CASTLTGGPTDTQYF
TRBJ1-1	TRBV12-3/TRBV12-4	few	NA	TGTGCCAGCAGTTTTGGGGGGATTGAAGCTTTCTTT	CASSFGGIEAFF
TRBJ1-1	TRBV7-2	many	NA	TGTGCCAGCAGCCCCTTACAGGGTTTGAACACTGAAGCTTTCTTT	CASSPLQGLNTEAFF
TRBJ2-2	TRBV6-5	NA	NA	TGTGCCAGCAGTTATTTTACTACGAACACCGGGGAGCTGTTTTTT	CASSYFTTNTGELFF
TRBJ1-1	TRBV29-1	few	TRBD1	TGCAGCCCGATAGTTTGGGACAGCGAATTATCCAGCGGGGCTTTCTTT	CSPIVWDSELSSGAFF
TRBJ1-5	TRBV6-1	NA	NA	TGTGCCAGCATCTACCGGGGCTCCCGGGATCAGCCCCAGCATTTT	CASIYRGSRDQPQHF
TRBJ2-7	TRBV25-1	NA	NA	TGTGCCAGCAGTGATCTGGGAACGTACGAGCAGTACTTC	CASSDLGTYEQYF
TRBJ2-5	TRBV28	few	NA	TGTGCCAGCAGTTTACGGCCAGAAGAGACCCAGTACTTC	CASSLRPEETQYF
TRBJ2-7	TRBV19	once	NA	TGTGCCAGTAGTTTTACAGGGATCTACGAGCAGTACTTC	CASSFTGIYEQYF
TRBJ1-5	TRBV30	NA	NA	TGTGCCTGGAGTTCGGTTGGGGGTCAGCCCCAGCATTTT	CAWSSVGGQPQHF